Listed here are 9 T cell receptor beta chains from one sample, sequenced in a study of blood T cells in healthy people across ages. Alongside a J-beta primer mix, a sample-barcoded 5' primer served in a second PCR lasting about 7 to 11 cycles. One entry per CDR3 protein, called by TCRdb with MiXCR from the 5' RACE reads. The table includes fewer than 2,000,000 distinct CDR3 sequences, about two fifths detected once. Sequenced sample: blood. The receptors come from a human donor in good health.

The chain has TRBV29-1 and TRBJ2-7; 9 bases agree with TRBD1. Germline V gene data show CDR1 as SQVTM and CDR2 as ANQGSEA. CDR3 length: 13 amino acids. The trim removed 5 bases at V and 3 bases at J, leaving 5 bases unmatched. As DNA, the CDR3 is TGCAGCGTTTCAGGGACAGGGTACTACGAGCAGTACTTC. This encodes CSVSGTGYYEQYF.

This clonotype was observed many times. The V gene is TRBV11-2, the J gene TRBJ2-7; D is undetermined. The CDR3 loop spans 13 amino acids. CDR1 SGHAT and CDR2 FQNNGV come from the germline V gene. The V end was cut by 2 bases, the J end by 5 bases, with 10 bases between. The DNA for the CDR3 is TGTGCCAGCAGCTTACGGACGCCCCACGAGCAGTACTTC. Translated: CASSLRTPHEQYF. The whole variable domain, filled in from reference TRBV11-2 and TRBJ2-7, reads EAGVAQSPRYKIIEKRQSVAFWCNPISGHATLYWYQQILGQGPKLLIQFQNNGVVDDSQLPKDRFSAERLKGVDSTLKIQPAKLEDSAVYLCASSLRTPHEQYFGPGTRLTVT.

This clonotype was picked up a small number of times. This chain joins TRBV20-1 and TRBJ2-3; D ambiguous. V was pared by 0 bases and J by 10 bases, with 23 bases between. CDR3 length equals 16 residues. Per the germline V gene, CDR1 is DFQATT and CDR2 is SNEGSKA (reference sequence). Written as DNA, the CDR3 is TGCAGTGCTAGAGATGGATCAGGCTGGGCTGAGGATGCGCAGTATTTT. Its protein product is CSARDGSGWAEDAQYF.

This clonotype occurred many times. The J gene is TRBJ2-3, the V gene TRBV5-1; no clear D. V lost 1 base and J 0 bases, leaving 6 bases between the germline ends. This CDR3 is 14 amino acids long. From germline, CDR1 is SGHRS and CDR2 YFSETQ. CDR3 bases: TGCGCCAGCAGCTTGCAGTCTAGCACAGATACGCAGTATTTT. Translation: CASSLQSSTDTQYF.

This clonotype was observed a handful of times. The chain uses TRBV24-1 and TRBJ2-5; TRBD1 matches at 7 bases. This CDR3 has 15 residues. Germline V CDR1 and CDR2: KGHDR, SFDVKD. Unmatched junction bases numbered 9, after V lost 4 bases and J lost 5 bases. The CDR3 region is CATSEKGAFGETQYF. The CDR3, as DNA: TGTGCCACCAGTGAGAAGGGGGCCTTCGGGGAGACCCAGTACTTC.

This clonotype has just a few counts. This rearrangement joins TRBV29-1 to TRBJ2-7; maybe TRBD1 (6 bases). Trimming cost V 7 bases and J 6 bases, with 19 bases left between them. CDR1 is SQVTM and CDR2 is ANQGSEA in the germline V gene. The CDR3 is 13 amino acids. CDR3 in amino acids: CSAKQGLDGEQYF. The CDR3 DNA is TGCAGCGCTAAACAGGGTTTGGATGGCGAGCAGTACTTC.

This clonotype turned up a few times. V gene TRBV7-2 combines with J gene TRBJ2-1; D unclear. There are 14 residues in the CDR3. The germline V gene encodes CDR1 SGHTA and CDR2 FQGNSA. V lost 2 bases, J lost 5 bases, and 10 bases lay in between. CDR3 nucleotides: TGTGCCAGCAGCTTAAATGTCGAGGACAATGAGCAGTTCTTC. The encoded protein is CASSLNVEDNEQFF.

The chain recombines TRBV4-2 with TRBJ2-7, with TRBD2 as a possible D gene (5 bases). The CDR3 runs to 17 residues. Trimming cost V 0 bases and J 0 bases, with 15 bases left between them. CDR1 is LGHNA and CDR2 is YNFKEQ in the germline V gene. The CDR3 DNA reads as TGTGCCAGCAGCCAAGATGGGTCCACTAGGAGCTCCTACGAGCAGTACTTC. It encodes CASSQDGSTRSSYEQYF.

This chain connects TRBV28 to TRBJ1-2; D is uncertain. The CDR3 consists of 13 residues. With 4 bases removed from V and 4 bases from J, the gap between germline ends came to 10 bases. From germline, CDR1 is MDHEN and CDR2 SYDVKM. The chain's CDR3 is CASSSPGAYGYTF. The CDR3 DNA is TGTGCCAGCAGTTCGCCGGGAGCCTATGGCTACACCTTC.